This TCR beta chain was obtained from a study of OX40 agonist ivuxolimab in advanced cancers. Clones were sequenced by immunoSEQ multiplex PCR, and TCRdb holds only the in-frame ones, with some missing. The table records roughly 76,000 clones, about 91% of them present only once. The CDR3 loop spans 15 amino acids. Regarding this clone: Antigen unknown.

Study-level points and caveats: At doses 0.1 to 3.0 mg/kg, CD4+ and CD8+ clones expanded.

This receptor was obtained from an adult with an advanced solid tumor such as melanoma, head and neck, liver or kidney cancer. This rearrangement joins TRBV1 to TRBJ2-7; TRBD2, the table's D call, lacks a check against the DNA. TRBV1 is deemed a pseudogene. The source material was CD4+ or CD8+ T cells sorted from blood, sampled in a trial of the OX40 agonist ivuxolimab. CDR3 amino acids: CTSSPRTLRVHEQYF. CDR3 bases: TGCACCAGCAGCCCGAGGACCCTGAGGGTCCACGAGCAGTACTTC.